Sequencing of this T cell receptor (beta chain) was carried out in a study of Graves' ophthalmopathy and Graves' hyperthyroidism. Looked up from germline, CDR1 is SGHRS and CDR2 is YFSETQ. The J segment lost 6 bases and the V segment lost 4 bases, leaving 2 bases of the junction unmatched. The CDR3 length is 14 residues. CDR3 regions of TCR beta were amplified from RNA transcripts. A first-round RT-PCR used HTBI primers, followed by a second-round multiplex PCR. TCRdb ran MiXCR on the multiplex PCR reads and lists one entry per CDR3 protein. The repertoire holds about 620,000 distinct CDR3 sequences, with about 20% as singletons. A diagnosis was made from clinical symptoms together with serum thyroxine, TRAb, thyroid ultrasound and orbital computed tomography. PBMCs had their origin in fresh peripheral blood (approximately 10 ml). This clonotype was seen repeatedly, ten times or more. The antigen remains undetermined.

Overall study findings and caveats: Also, most clonotypes expanded in the thyroid above 0.001 frequency appeared in blood.

The specimen was peripheral blood. The sequence was obtained from a woman aged 18-35 years with stable Graves' hyperthyroidism. Some clones in this sample may be carry-over from other donors' samples. The genes are TRBV5-1 and TRBJ2-5, with 14 bases that match TRBD2. The DNA of the CDR3 is TGCGCCAGCAGCGGGACTAGCGGGAGTAAGACCCAGTACTTC. Protein: CASSGTSGSKTQYF.